Here is one T cell receptor beta chain with its context. A junction end diverges from the germline sequence, so it may reflect a read error. The entry originates in a study of blood T cell repertoires in COVID-19. The wider study: Donors in the United States, Italy and Spain gave samples during acute or convalescent COVID-19. Sources were T cells, B-cell-depleted T cells, or PBMCs; the material itself was cDNA or gDNA.

CDR1 SNHLY and CDR2 FYNNEI come from the germline V gene. This CDR3 comprises 15 residues. Authors' methods: Nucleated cell number was recorded as an estimate derived from reference gene primer amplification. The data were produced by immunoSEQ multiplex PCR, yet TCRdb's version contains in-frame clones alone and is incomplete. V, J and clone size were drawn from that table, and D and trimming were deduced from the DNA. The repertoire consists of about 80,000 clones, with 88% occurring once and the leading ten covering 6% to 7.5%. The rearrangement uses TRBV2 and TRBJ1-2, with 10 bases identical to TRBD1. This clonotype originated in a woman of 80 years or more with acute or convalescent COVID-19. Sample: peripheral blood. CDR3 in amino acids: CASSQAGTGAYGYTF. DNA of the CDR3: TGTGCCAGCAGTCAAGCCGGGACAGGGGCGTATGGCTACACCTTC.